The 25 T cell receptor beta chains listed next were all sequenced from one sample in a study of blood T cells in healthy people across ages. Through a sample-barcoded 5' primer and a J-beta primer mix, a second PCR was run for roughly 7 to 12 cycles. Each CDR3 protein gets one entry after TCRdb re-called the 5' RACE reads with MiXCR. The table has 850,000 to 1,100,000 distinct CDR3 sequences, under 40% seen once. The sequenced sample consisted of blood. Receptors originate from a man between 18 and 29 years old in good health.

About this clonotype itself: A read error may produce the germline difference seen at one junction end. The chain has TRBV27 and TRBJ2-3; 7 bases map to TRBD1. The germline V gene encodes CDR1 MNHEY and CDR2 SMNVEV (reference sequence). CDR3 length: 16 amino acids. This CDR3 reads CAGSPDRASTTDTQYF. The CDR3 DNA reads TGTGCCGGCAGTCCCGACAGGGCATCAACCACAGATACGCAGTATTTT.

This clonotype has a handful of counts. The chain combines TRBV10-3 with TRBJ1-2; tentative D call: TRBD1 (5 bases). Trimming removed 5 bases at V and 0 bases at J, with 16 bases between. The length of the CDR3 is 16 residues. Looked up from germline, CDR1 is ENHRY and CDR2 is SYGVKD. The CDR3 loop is CAISHRIDNPNYGYTF. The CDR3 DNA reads TGTGCCATCAGTCACAGGATTGACAATCCTAACTATGGCTACACCTTC.

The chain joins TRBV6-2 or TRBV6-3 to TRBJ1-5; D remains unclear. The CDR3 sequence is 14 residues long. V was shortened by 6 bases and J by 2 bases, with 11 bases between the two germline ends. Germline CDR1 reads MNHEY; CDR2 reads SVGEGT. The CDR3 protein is CASRQPLGNQPQHF. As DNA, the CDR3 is TGTGCCAGCAGACAGCCCCTAGGCAATCAGCCCCAGCATTTT.

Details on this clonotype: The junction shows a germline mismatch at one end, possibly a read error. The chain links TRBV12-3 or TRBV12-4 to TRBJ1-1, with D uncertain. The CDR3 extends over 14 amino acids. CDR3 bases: TGTGCCAGCAGTGTAGCGTTGGAGAGCACTGAAGCTTTCTTT. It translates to CASSVALESTEAFF.

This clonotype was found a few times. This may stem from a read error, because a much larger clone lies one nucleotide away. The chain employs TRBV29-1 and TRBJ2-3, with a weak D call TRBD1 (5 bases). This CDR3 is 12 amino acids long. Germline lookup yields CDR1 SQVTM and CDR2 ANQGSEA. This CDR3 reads CGVRTQANTQYF. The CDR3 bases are TGCGGCGTGAGGACACAGGCTAATACGCAGTATTTT.

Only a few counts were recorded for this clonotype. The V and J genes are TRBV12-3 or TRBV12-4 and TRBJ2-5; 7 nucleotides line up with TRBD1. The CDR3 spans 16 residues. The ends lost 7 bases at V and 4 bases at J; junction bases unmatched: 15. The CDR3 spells CASNNLGTAQGETQYF. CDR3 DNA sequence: TGTGCCAGCAATAACCTTGGGACAGCGCAGGGAGAGACCCAGTACTTC.

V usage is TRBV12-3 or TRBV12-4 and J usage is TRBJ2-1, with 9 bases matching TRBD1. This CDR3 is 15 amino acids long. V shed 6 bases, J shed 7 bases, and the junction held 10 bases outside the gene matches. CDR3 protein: CASSYGQGTWNEQFF. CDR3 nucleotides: TGTGCCAGCAGCTATGGACAGGGGACTTGGAATGAGCAGTTCTTC.

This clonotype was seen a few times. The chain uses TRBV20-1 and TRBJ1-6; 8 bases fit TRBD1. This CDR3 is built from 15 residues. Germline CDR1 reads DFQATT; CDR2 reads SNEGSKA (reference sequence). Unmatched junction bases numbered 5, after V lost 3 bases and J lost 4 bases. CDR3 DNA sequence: TGCAGTGCTAGGCCAACAGGGGGTTATAATTCACCCCTCCACTTT. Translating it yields CSARPTGGYNSPLHF.

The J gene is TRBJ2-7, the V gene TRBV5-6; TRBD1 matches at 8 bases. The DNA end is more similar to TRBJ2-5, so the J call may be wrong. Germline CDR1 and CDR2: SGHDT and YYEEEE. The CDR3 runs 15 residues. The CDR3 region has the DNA TGTGCCAGCAGCTTGATTCCAGGGGGCAGAGAGACCCAGTACTTC. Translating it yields CASSLIPGGRETQYF.

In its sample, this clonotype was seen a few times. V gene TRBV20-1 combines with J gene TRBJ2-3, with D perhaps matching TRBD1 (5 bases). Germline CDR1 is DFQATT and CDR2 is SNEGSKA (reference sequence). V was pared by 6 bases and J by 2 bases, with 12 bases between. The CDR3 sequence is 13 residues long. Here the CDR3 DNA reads TGCAGTGCCGACAGTTCTCTCACAGATACGCAGTATTTT. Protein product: CSADSSLTDTQYF.

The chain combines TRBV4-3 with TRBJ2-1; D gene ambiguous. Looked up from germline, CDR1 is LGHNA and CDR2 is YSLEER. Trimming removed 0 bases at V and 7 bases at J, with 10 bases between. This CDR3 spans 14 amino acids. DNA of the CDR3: TGCGCCAGCAGCCAAGATCACCAGGCTAATGAGCAGTTCTTC. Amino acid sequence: CASSQDHQANEQFF.

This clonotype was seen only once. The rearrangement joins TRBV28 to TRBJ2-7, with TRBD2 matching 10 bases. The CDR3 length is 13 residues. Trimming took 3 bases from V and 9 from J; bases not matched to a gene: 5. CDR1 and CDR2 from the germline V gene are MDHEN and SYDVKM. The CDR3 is CASSFGTSVAQYF. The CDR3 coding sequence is TGTGCCAGCAGTTTCGGGACTAGCGTTGCGCAGTACTTC.

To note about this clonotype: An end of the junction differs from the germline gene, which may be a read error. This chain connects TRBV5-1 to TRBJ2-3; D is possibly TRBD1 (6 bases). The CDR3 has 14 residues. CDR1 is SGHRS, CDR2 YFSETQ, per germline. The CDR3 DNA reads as TGCGCCAGCAGCTTTGGACGGGACACAGGTACGCAGTATTTT. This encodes CASSFGRDTGTQYF.

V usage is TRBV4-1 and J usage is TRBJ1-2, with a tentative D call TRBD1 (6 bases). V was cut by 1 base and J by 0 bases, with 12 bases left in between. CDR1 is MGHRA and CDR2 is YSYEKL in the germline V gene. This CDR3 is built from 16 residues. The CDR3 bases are TGCGCCAGCAGCCAAGGCCGGGACACCACTAACTATGGCTACACCTTC. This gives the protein CASSQGRDTTNYGYTF.

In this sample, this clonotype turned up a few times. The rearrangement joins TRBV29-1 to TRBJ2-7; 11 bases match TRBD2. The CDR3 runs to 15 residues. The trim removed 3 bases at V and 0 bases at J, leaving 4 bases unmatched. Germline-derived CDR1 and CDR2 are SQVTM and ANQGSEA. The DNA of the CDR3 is TGCAGCGTTGAGACTAGCGGGGCGAGCTCCTACGAGCAGTACTTC. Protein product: CSVETSGASSYEQYF.

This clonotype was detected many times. The CDR3 spells CASSQIMRETQYF. The CDR3 coding sequence is TGTGCCAGCAGCCAGATCATGAGGGAGACCCAGTACTTC. V and J are TRBV7-2 and TRBJ2-5; D is unresolved. V was pared by 5 bases and J by 5 bases, with 12 bases between. The germline V gene encodes CDR1 SGHTA and CDR2 FQGNSA. The CDR3 loop spans 13 amino acids. The variable domain in full, completed from reference TRBV7-2 and TRBJ2-5, reads GAGVSQSPSNKVTEKGKDVELRCDPISGHTALYWYRQSLGQGLEFLIYFQGNSAPDKSGLPSDRFSAERTGGSVSTLTIQRTQQEDSAVYLCASSQIMRETQYFGPGTRLLVL.

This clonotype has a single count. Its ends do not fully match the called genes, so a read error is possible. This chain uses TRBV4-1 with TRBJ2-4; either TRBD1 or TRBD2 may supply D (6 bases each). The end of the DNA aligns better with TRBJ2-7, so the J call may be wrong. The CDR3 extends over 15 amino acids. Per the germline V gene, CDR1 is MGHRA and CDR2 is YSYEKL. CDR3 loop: CANSQVGGGSYEQYF. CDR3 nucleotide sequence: TGCGCCAACAGCCAAGTCGGAGGGGGGAGTTACGAGCAGTACTTC.

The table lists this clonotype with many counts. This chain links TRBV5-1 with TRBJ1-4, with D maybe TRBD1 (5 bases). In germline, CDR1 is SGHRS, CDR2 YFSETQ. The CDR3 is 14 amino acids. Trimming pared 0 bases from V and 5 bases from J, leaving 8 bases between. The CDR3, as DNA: TGCGCCAGCAGCTTGGTGGGGACGAATGAAAAACTGTTTTTT. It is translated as CASSLVGTNEKLFF.

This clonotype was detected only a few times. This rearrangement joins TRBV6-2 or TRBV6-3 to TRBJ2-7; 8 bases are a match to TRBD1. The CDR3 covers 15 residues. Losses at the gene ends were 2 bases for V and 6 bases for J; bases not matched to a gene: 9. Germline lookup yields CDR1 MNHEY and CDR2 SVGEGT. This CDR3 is CASSYRDRTTGEQYF. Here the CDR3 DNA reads TGTGCCAGCAGTTACCGGGACAGGACCACGGGCGAGCAGTACTTC.

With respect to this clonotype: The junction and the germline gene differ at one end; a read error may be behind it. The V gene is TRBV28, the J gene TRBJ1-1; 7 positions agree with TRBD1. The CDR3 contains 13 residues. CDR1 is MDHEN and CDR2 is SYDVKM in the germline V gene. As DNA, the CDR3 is TGTGTCAGCAGTTCCGACAGGGACGCCGGGGCTTTCTTT. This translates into CVSSSDRDAGAFF.

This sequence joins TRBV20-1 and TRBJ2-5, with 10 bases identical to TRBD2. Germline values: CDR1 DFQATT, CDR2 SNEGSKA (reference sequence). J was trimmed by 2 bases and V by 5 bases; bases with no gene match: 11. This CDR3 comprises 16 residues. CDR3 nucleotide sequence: TGCAGTGCTCCTAGTTTTTATAGCGGGGGGCAAGAGACCCAGTACTTC. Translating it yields CSAPSFYSGGQETQYF.

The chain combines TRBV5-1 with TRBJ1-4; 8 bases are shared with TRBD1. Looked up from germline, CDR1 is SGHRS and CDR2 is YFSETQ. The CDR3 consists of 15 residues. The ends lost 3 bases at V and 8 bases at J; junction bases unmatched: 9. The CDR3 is CASSWTGRVEEKLFF. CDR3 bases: TGCGCCAGCAGCTGGACAGGGAGGGTGGAGGAAAAACTGTTTTTT.

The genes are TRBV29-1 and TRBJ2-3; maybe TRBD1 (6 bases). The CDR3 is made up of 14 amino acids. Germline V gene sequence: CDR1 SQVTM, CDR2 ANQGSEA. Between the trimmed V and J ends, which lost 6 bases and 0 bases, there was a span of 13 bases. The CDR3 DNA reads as TGCAGCGTGGCCAACAGGGAAAGCACAGATACGCAGTATTTT. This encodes CSVANRESTDTQYF.

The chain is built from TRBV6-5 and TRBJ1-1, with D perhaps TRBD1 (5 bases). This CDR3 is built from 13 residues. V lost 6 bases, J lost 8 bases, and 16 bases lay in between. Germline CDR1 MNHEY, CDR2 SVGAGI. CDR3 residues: CASRGDSPGEAFF. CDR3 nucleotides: TGTGCCAGCAGGGGCGACAGCCCGGGGGAAGCTTTCTTT.

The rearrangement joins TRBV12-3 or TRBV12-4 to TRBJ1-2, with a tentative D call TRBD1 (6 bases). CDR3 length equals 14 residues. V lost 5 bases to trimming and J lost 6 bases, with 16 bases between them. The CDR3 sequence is CASSPRGPGDGYTF. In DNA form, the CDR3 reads TGTGCCAGCAGTCCCAGGGGCCCCGGGGATGGCTACACCTTC.